Below are 27 T cell receptor beta chains sequenced from a single sample in a study of cytomegalovirus exposure and HLA in healthy donors. PCR involved 60 Vbeta and 13 Jbeta primers. Generated by immunoSEQ multiplex PCR, the TCRdb table keeps only in-frame clones and is missing some. The data show 150,000 to 200,000 clones, roughly 85% seen once. Sequencing was carried out using PBMCs. All receptors derive from a man in his late teens or twenties in good health and CMV-seropositive.

The rearrangement joins TRBV5-6 to TRBJ2-3; 14 bases map to TRBD2. Germline CDR1 is SGHDT and CDR2 is YYEEEE. V lost 4 bases to trimming and J lost 5 bases; unmatched junction nucleotides: 6. The CDR3 length is 16 residues. CDR3 in DNA: TGTGCCAGCAGCAGAGGGACTAGCGGGAGACTAGATACGCAGTATTTT. This sequence encodes CASSRGTSGRLDTQYF.

The V gene is TRBV7-6, the J gene TRBJ2-6, with D tentatively TRBD1 (5 bases). The CDR3 has 15 amino acids. The germline gives CDR1 SGHVS, CDR2 FNYEAQ. Trimming removed 1 base at V and 3 bases at J, with 7 bases between. CDR3 DNA: TGTGCCAGCAGCTTAGGGGGCAGTGGGGCCAACGTCCTGACTTTC. Encoded protein: CASSLGGSGANVLTF.

The rearrangement joins TRBV7-2 to TRBJ1-1; no definite D call. This CDR3 spans 14 amino acids. With 5 bases removed from V and 8 bases from J, the gap between germline ends came to 18 bases. Germline V lookup: CDR1 SGHTA, CDR2 FQGNSA. Here the CDR3 reads CASSPLRAVPEAFF. The CDR3 DNA reads TGTGCCAGCAGCCCCTTGAGGGCGGTCCCAGAAGCTTTCTTT. Full variable domain (rest looked up from reference TRBV7-2 and TRBJ1-1): GAGVSQSPSNKVTEKGKDVELRCDPISGHTALYWYRQSLGQGLEFLIYFQGNSAPDKSGLPSDRFSAERTGGSVSTLTIQRTQQEDSAVYLCASSPLRAVPEAFFGQGTRLTVV.

The J gene is TRBJ2-1, the V gene TRBV27, with a weak D call TRBD2 (6 bases). The CDR3 loop spans 14 amino acids. Germline CDR1 MNHEY, CDR2 SMNVEV (reference sequence). Trimming took off 7 bases at V and 5 bases at J, with 15 bases between the two ends. CDR3 sequence: CASISGRRDNEQFF. The CDR3 bases are TGTGCCAGCATCTCTGGCCGGAGGGACAATGAGCAGTTCTTC.

The J gene is TRBJ2-7, the V gene TRBV7-9; 7 positions match TRBD1. The CDR3 length is 14 residues. The germline gives CDR1 SEHNR, CDR2 FQNEAQ (reference sequence). With 3 bases clipped from V and 7 bases from J, the junction kept 9 bases outside the gene matches. The CDR3 coding sequence is TGTGCCAGCAGCTTGACAGGGACCCCCTTGGAGCAGTACTTC. Encoded protein: CASSLTGTPLEQYF. Complete variable domain (other parts from reference TRBV7-9 and TRBJ2-7): DTGVSQNPRHKITKRGQNVTFRCDPISEHNRLYWYRQTLGQGPEFLTYFQNEAQLEKSRLLSDRFSAERPKGSFSTLEIQRTEQGDSAMYLCASSLTGTPLEQYFGPGTRLTVT.

In its sample, this clone was seen once. This chain uses TRBV29-1 with TRBJ1-2; 7 bases line up with TRBD1. This CDR3 has 14 residues. With 7 bases clipped from V and 1 base from J, the junction kept 9 bases outside the gene matches. Germline CDR1 SQVTM, CDR2 ANQGSEA. As DNA, the CDR3 is TGCAGCGCCGTTCACCGGGACAGTAACTATGGCTACACCTTC. Its translation: CSAVHRDSNYGYTF.

This chain links TRBV9 with TRBJ2-1, with 7 bases that match TRBD2. The ends lost 4 bases at V and 4 bases at J; junction bases unmatched: 5. CDR3 length: 14 residues. CDR1 and CDR2 (germline): SGDLS, YYNGEE. This chain's CDR3 is CASSQWGGYNEQFF. For the CDR3, the DNA is TGTGCCAGCAGCCAGTGGGGGGGGTACAATGAGCAGTTCTTC.

This clone was seen more than once but under ten times. The chain links TRBV6-6 to TRBJ2-3; D may be TRBD2 (6 bases). The V and J ends lost 2 bases and 5 bases respectively, with 14 bases between them. This CDR3 contains 15 residues. Germline V gene sequence: CDR1 MNHNY, CDR2 SVGAGI (reference sequence). The DNA of the CDR3 is TGTGCCAGCAGTTACGGTCGGGAGAGAGTAGATACGCAGTATTTT. Protein sequence: CASSYGRERVDTQYF.

The chain recombines TRBV19 with TRBJ1-2; 10 bases are shared with TRBD1. The CDR3 is 15 residues long. Germline assignment: CDR1 LNHDA and CDR2 SQIVND (reference sequence). Trimming cost V 9 bases and J 0 bases; bases outside gene matches: 7. This CDR3 is CASYRQGAANYGYTF. DNA of the CDR3: TGTGCCAGCTACCGACAGGGGGCTGCTAACTATGGCTACACCTTC.

J is TRBJ1-1 and V is TRBV7-8; TRBD1 might be the D (6 bases). From germline, CDR1 is SGHVS and CDR2 FQNEAQ. Trimming took off 5 bases at V and 4 bases at J, with 14 bases between the two ends. This CDR3 contains 14 residues. CDR3 sequence reads: CASSQVQGGTEAFF. CDR3 DNA sequence: TGTGCCAGCAGCCAAGTACAGGGCGGCACTGAAGCTTTCTTT. Supplemented by reference TRBV7-8 and TRBJ1-1, the full variable domain reads GAGVSQSPRYKVAKRGQDVALRCDPISGHVSLFWYQQALGQGPEFLTYFQNEAQLDKSGLPSDRFFAERPEGSVSTLKIQRTQQEDSAVYLCASSQVQGGTEAFFGQGTRLTVV.

The chain carries TRBV6-6 and TRBJ2-7; D gene ambiguous. Germline CDR1 reads MNHNY; CDR2 reads SVGAGI (reference sequence). This CDR3 comprises 13 residues. Trimming took off 2 bases at V and 0 bases at J, with 5 bases between the two ends. CDR3 nucleotide sequence: TGTGCCAGCAGTTACGGCAACTCCTACGAGCAGTACTTC. Encoded protein: CASSYGNSYEQYF.

The gene calls are TRBV7-8 and TRBJ1-2; TRBD1 matches at 11 bases. Per the germline V gene, CDR1 is SGHVS and CDR2 is FQNEAQ. The ends lost 6 bases at V and 6 bases at J; junction bases unmatched: 6. The CDR3 is 14 amino acids. The CDR3 DNA is TGTGCCAGCAGTGGGACAGGGGGGTTTCATGGCTACACCTTC. Translation: CASSGTGGFHGYTF.

The J gene is TRBJ2-2, the V gene TRBV10-3; no reliable D call. Per the germline V gene, CDR1 is ENHRY and CDR2 is SYGVKD. There are 12 residues in the CDR3. The CDR3 region has the DNA TGTGCGATCGCGACAACAACCGGGGAGCTGTTTTTT. It encodes CAIATTTGELFF.

The chain recombines TRBV29-1 with TRBJ2-3; TRBD2 aligns across 7 bases. The CDR3 sequence is 13 residues long. Germline assignment: CDR1 SQVTM and CDR2 ANQGSEA. V shed 0 bases and J 9 bases; nucleotides not matched to a gene: 6. The CDR3 here is CSVEERGVRTQYF. Here the CDR3 DNA reads TGCAGCGTTGAAGAACGGGGGGTGAGGACGCAGTATTTT.

This clone was picked up one time. This chain uses TRBV2 with TRBJ1-2, with D possibly being TRBD1 (5 bases). Trimming pared 5 bases from V and 2 bases from J, leaving 18 bases between. CDR1 and CDR2 (germline): SNHLY, FYNNEI. This CDR3 is built from 16 residues. The CDR3 spells CASSLTATSTNYGYTF. DNA for the CDR3: TGTGCCAGCAGTTTGACAGCCACCTCTACAAACTATGGCTACACCTTC.

The chain uses TRBV13 and TRBJ1-1; 9 bases are shared with TRBD1. This CDR3 comprises 17 residues. CDR1 PRHDT and CDR2 FYEKMQ come from the germline V gene (reference sequence). Trimming removed 2 bases from V and 1 base from J; junction bases left unmatched: 8. CDR3 protein: CASSLLGTGKPNTEAFF. The DNA of the CDR3 is TGTGCCAGCAGCTTATTGGGGACAGGGAAGCCGAACACTGAAGCTTTCTTT.

V is TRBV5-1 and J is TRBJ1-2; possible D gene TRBD1, 6 bases. The V end was cut by 4 bases, the J end by 5 bases, with 9 bases between. From germline, CDR1 is SGHRS and CDR2 YFSETQ. The CDR3 covers 12 residues. CDR3 sequence reads: CASSPDSYGYTF. As DNA, the CDR3 is TGCGCCAGCAGCCCGGACAGTTATGGCTACACCTTC. The full variable domain, its missing parts supplied by reference TRBV5-1 and TRBJ1-2, is KAGVTQTPRYLIKTRGQQVTLSCSPISGHRSVSWYQQTPGQGLQFLFEYFSETQRNKGNFPGRFSGRQFSNSRSEMNVSTLELGDSALYLCASSPDSYGYTFGSGTRLTVV.

The chain combines TRBV19 with TRBJ2-1, with a weak D call TRBD2 (6 bases). Germline V gene lookup returns CDR1 LNHDA and CDR2 SQIVND (reference sequence). The CDR3 is 14 residues long. Trimming left V 4 bases short and J 3 bases short, with 10 bases between. CDR3 DNA: TGTGCCAGTAGTAGCGTGGGGGGCTACAATGAGCAGTTCTTC. Translated, it gives CASSSVGGYNEQFF.

The CDR3 protein is CASSFDSDQPQHF. CDR3 bases: TGTGCCAGCAGTTTCGACAGTGATCAGCCCCAGCATTTT. V usage is TRBV11-2 and J usage is TRBJ1-5; D possibly corresponds to TRBD1 (5 bases). The CDR3 is made up of 13 amino acids. Trimming pared 6 bases from V and 5 bases from J, leaving 11 bases between. CDR1 is SGHAT, CDR2 FQNNGV, per germline.

CDR3 residues: CASSPPGAGANVLTF. In DNA, the CDR3 is TGTGCCAGCTCACCACCAGGGGCTGGGGCCAACGTCCTGACTTTC. V gene TRBV18 combines with J gene TRBJ2-6, with D tentatively TRBD1 (5 bases). Trimming removed 0 bases at V and 2 bases at J, with 5 bases between. The germline CDR1 and CDR2 sequences are KGHSH and LQKENI. The CDR3 is 15 residues long.

The chain uses TRBV9 and TRBJ1-2; the match to TRBD1 covers 7 bases. V lost 0 bases and J lost 5; bases outside the gene matches: 7. The CDR3 totals 15 residues. Germline loops: CDR1 SGDLS, CDR2 YYNGEE. The CDR3: CASSVGGTVLYGYTF. The CDR3 bases are TGTGCCAGCAGCGTAGGCGGGACAGTTCTGTATGGCTACACCTTC.

The chain employs TRBV7-2 and TRBJ1-1; D might be TRBD1 (5 bases). The CDR3 contains 12 residues. With 7 bases removed from V and 7 bases from J, the gap between germline ends came to 13 bases. Per the germline V gene, CDR1 is SGHTA and CDR2 is FQGNSA. CDR3 coding DNA: TGTGCCAGCACCACTGGGGGGAGTGAAGCTTTCTTT. Translated: CASTTGGSEAFF. The full variable domain, in which reference TRBV7-2 and TRBJ1-1 provide the parts outside the CDR3, is GAGVSQSPSNKVTEKGKDVELRCDPISGHTALYWYRQSLGQGLEFLIYFQGNSAPDKSGLPSDRFSAERTGGSVSTLTIQRTQQEDSAVYLCASTTGGSEAFFGQGTRLTVV.

The chain carries TRBV4-1 and TRBJ1-5, with D uncertain. Trimming cost V 6 bases and J 2 bases, with 11 bases left between them. CDR1 is MGHRA, CDR2 YSYEKL, per germline. This CDR3 spans 14 amino acids. This CDR3 is CASSPGRGNQPQHF. The CDR3 DNA sequence: TGCGCCAGCAGTCCGGGGAGGGGCAATCAGCCCCAGCATTTT.

The genes are TRBV5-5 and TRBJ2-7; TRBD1 agrees at 9 bases. Losses at the gene ends were 5 bases for V and 1 base for J; bases not matched to a gene: 7. Germline CDR1 SGHKS, CDR2 YYEKEE (reference sequence). This CDR3 is 15 amino acids long. CDR3 in amino acids: CASSLVGTGSYEQYF. The CDR3 DNA sequence: TGTGCCAGCAGTCTGGTGGGGACAGGGTCCTACGAGCAGTACTTC.

The genes are TRBV28 and TRBJ2-2; the D is unclear. The CDR3 consists of 14 residues. Germline V gives CDR1 MDHEN, CDR2 SYDVKM. V was clipped by 3 bases and J by 3 bases, with 8 bases between them. The CDR3, as DNA: TGTGCCAGCAGTTTTCGTGTTTACACCGGGGAGCTGTTTTTT. Translated: CASSFRVYTGELFF.

There are a few counts of this clone. The rearrangement uses TRBV5-5 and TRBJ1-3, with D possibly TRBD1 on 5 matching bases. V gave up 4 bases and J gave up 4 bases, with 15 bases separating them. CDR1 is SGHKS, CDR2 YYEKEE, per germline (reference sequence). The CDR3 consists of 15 residues. The CDR3 nucleotides are TGTGCCAGCAGCCCGGGGGTGACACCGGGAAACACCATATATTTT. Protein product: CASSPGVTPGNTIYF.

This clone is a singleton in its sample. The chain is built from TRBV28 and TRBJ2-7, with D hard to call. Germline V lookup: CDR1 MDHEN, CDR2 SYDVKM. This CDR3 has 11 residues. V was shortened by 9 bases and J by 2 bases, with 8 bases between the two germline ends. In nucleotides, the CDR3 is TGTGCCAGTAGTAATACCTACGAGCAGTACTTC. Protein sequence: CASSNTYEQYF.